This TCR beta chain derives from a study of HIV-infected patients and healthy controls. TCRdb used MiXCR to reprocess the 5' RACE reads, holding one entry per CDR3 protein. Found here are approximately 67,000 distinct CDR3 sequences, about 16% of them singletons; the top ten hold less than 6%. Germline V gives CDR1 MNHEY, CDR2 SVGAGI. The CDR3 totals 16 residues. Trimming cost V 5 bases and J 2 bases; bases outside gene matches: 12. The sequence came from a human donor in good health. The chain links TRBV6-5 to TRBJ2-7, with 7 bases identical to TRBD2. Sequencing used CD4+ T cells from blood. The CDR3 sequence is CASSTIAGATTYEQYF. The DNA for the CDR3 is TGTGCCAGCAGTACCATAGCGGGTGCCACGACCTACGAGCAGTACTTC.